These 23 T cell receptor beta chains were sequenced from one sample in a study of PD-1 blockade in classical Hodgkin lymphoma. Relapse after autologous stem cell transplantation occurred in every patient, and brentuximab vedotin exposure varied. The method was immunoSEQ multiplex PCR; TCRdb's version includes in-frame clones alone and lacks a portion of them. The sample lists roughly 41,000 clones, roughly 88% occurring once. This specimen consisted of peripheral blood mononuclear cells (PBMCs), obtained before the second cycle of nivolumab. The receptors here all came from a human donor with classical Hodgkin lymphoma.

The chain joins TRBV9 to TRBJ2-1; D tentatively reads TRBD1 or TRBD2 (6 bases each). The CDR3 length is 15 residues. Trimming stripped 2 bases from V and 5 bases from J, with 14 bases between. Per germline, CDR1 SGDLS and CDR2 YYNGEE. The CDR3 bases are TGTGCCAGCAGCGTCTGGGGGGCTTCAAACAATGAGCAGTTCTTC. Translating gives CASSVWGASNNEQFF.

The rearrangement uses TRBV27 and TRBJ2-2, with D possibly being TRBD2 (6 bases). Germline loops: CDR1 MNHEY, CDR2 SMNVEV (reference sequence). This CDR3 region has 15 residues. V was shortened by 5 bases and J by 4 bases, with 14 bases between the two germline ends. DNA of the CDR3: TGTGCCAGCAGTACCATCGGGGGATCCACCGGGGAGCTGTTTTTT. It specifies CASSTIGGSTGELFF.

The V gene is TRBV29-1, the J gene TRBJ1-2; TRBD1 might be the D (6 bases). The CDR3 is 12 residues long. Germline CDR1 and CDR2: SQVTM and ANQGSEA. V lost 3 bases and J lost 8, with 13 bases in between. The CDR3 here is CSVDLGGGGYTF. In nucleotides, the CDR3 is TGCAGCGTTGACTTGGGGGGGGGCGGCTACACCTTC. Looking up the rest from reference TRBV29-1 and TRBJ1-2 gives the full variable domain: SAVISQKPSRDICQRGTSLTIQCQVDSQVTMMFWYRQQPGQSLTLIATANQGSEATYESGFVIDKFPISRPNLTFSTLTVSNMSPEDSSIYLCSVDLGGGGYTFGSGTRLTVV.

This clone was recorded once. The chain couples TRBV9 to TRBJ2-2; TRBD1 might be the D (5 bases). The ends were cut back, 4 bases at V and 4 bases at J, with 11 bases in the middle. The CDR3 has 14 residues. The germline V gene encodes CDR1 SGDLS and CDR2 YYNGEE. The CDR3 loop reads CASSPDISTGELFF. The DNA for the CDR3 is TGTGCCAGCAGCCCGGACATCTCCACCGGGGAGCTGTTTTTT.

The rearrangement uses TRBV7-9 and TRBJ1-1, with D uncertain. V was trimmed by 5 bases and J by 1 base, leaving 11 bases between them. The CDR3 length is 14 residues. Germline CDR1 and CDR2: SEHNR and FQNEAQ (reference sequence). CDR3 amino acids: CASSKGRANTEAFF. The CDR3 DNA follows: TGTGCCAGCAGCAAAGGACGGGCGAACACTGAAGCTTTCTTT.

The chain couples TRBV6-5 to TRBJ2-1; 11 bases are a match to TRBD2. The germline gives CDR1 MNHEY, CDR2 SVGAGI. The CDR3 loop spans 15 amino acids. V lost 4 bases to trimming and J lost 7 bases; unmatched junction nucleotides: 6. The CDR3: CASSSIAGGFNEQFF. CDR3 sequence (DNA): TGTGCCAGCAGTTCAATAGCGGGAGGGTTTAATGAGCAGTTCTTC.

The rearrangement links TRBV7-8 to TRBJ2-2; D is possibly TRBD1 or TRBD2 (5 bases each). The CDR3 runs 16 residues. Trimming cost V 1 base and J 5 bases, with 14 bases left between them. Germline V gene sequence: CDR1 SGHVS, CDR2 FQNEAQ. The CDR3 DNA sequence: TGTGCCAGCAGCTTAGATGGGGGAGCTCTAACCGGGGAGCTGTTTTTT. Its protein product is CASSLDGGALTGELFF.

The chain couples TRBV4-1 to TRBJ2-7; no firm D call. Germline loops: CDR1 MGHRA, CDR2 YSYEKL. The CDR3 has 13 amino acids. Between the trimmed V and J ends, which lost 0 bases and 4 bases, there was a span of 7 bases. This CDR3 reads CASSQDTRYEQYF. CDR3 DNA: TGCGCCAGCAGCCAAGACACAAGGTACGAGCAGTACTTC.

This clone was seen a single time. V and J are TRBV5-8 and TRBJ1-4; possibly TRBD1 for D (5 bases). V gave up 4 bases and J gave up 7 bases, with 8 bases separating them. CDR3 length: 12 amino acids. The germline CDR1 and CDR2 sequences are SGHTS and YDEGEE. The CDR3 nucleotides read TGTGCCAGCAGCCGGGACGGTGAAAAACTGTTTTTT. This gives the protein CASSRDGEKLFF.

The rearrangement links TRBV5-1 to TRBJ1-2; D call uncertain. This CDR3 comprises 16 residues. CDR1 SGHRS and CDR2 YFSETQ come from the germline V gene. Trimming pared 0 bases from V and 2 bases from J, leaving 14 bases between. The CDR3 sequence: CASSLAVAQFNYGYTF. CDR3 in DNA: TGCGCCAGCAGCTTGGCGGTAGCACAGTTCAACTATGGCTACACCTTC.

The rearrangement joins TRBV30 to TRBJ2-1; D gene ambiguous. The CDR3 runs 10 residues. Germline V gene sequence: CDR1 GTSNPN, CDR2 SVGIG (reference sequence). The V and J ends lost 5 bases and 6 bases respectively, with 5 bases between them. CDR3 nucleotides: TGTGCCTGGGACCCCAATGAGCAGTTCTTC. Protein product: CAWDPNEQFF.

This sequence joins TRBV30 and TRBJ1-5, with a tentative D call TRBD1 (5 bases). The CDR3 sequence is 14 residues long. The V end was cut by 4 bases, the J end by 6 bases, with 16 bases between. Germline CDR1 GTSNPN, CDR2 SVGIG (reference sequence). As DNA, the CDR3 is TGTGCCTGGACGGGGGAGGGCGAGGGTCAGCCCCAGCATTTT. As protein: CAWTGEGEGQPQHF. The full variable domain, with the rest looked up from reference TRBV30 and TRBJ1-5, is SQTIHQWPATLVQPVGSPLSLECTVEGTSNPNLYWYRQAAGRGLQLLFYSVGIGQISSEVPQNLSASRPQDRQFILSSKKLLLSDSGFYLCAWTGEGEGQPQHFGDGTRLSIL.

This chain uses TRBV7-9 with TRBJ1-5, with D perhaps matching TRBD1 (5 bases). The ends were cut back, 4 bases at V and 5 bases at J, with 9 bases in the middle. The CDR3 runs 13 residues. The V gene's germline CDR1 is SEHNR and CDR2 FQNEAQ (reference sequence). The CDR3 nucleotides are TGTGCCAGCAGCTCCCAGGGCCATCAGCCCCAGCATTTT. Translating gives CASSSQGHQPQHF.

This chain connects TRBV6-6 to TRBJ2-1; TRBD2 matches at 10 bases. The CDR3 is 15 residues long. CDR1 and CDR2 (germline): MNHNY, SVGAGI (reference sequence). The V gene end was trimmed by 5 bases and the J gene end by 6 bases; junction bases not matched to a gene: 7. CDR3 amino acids: CASSVSSGSPNEQFF. DNA of the CDR3: TGTGCCAGCAGTGTCTCTAGCGGGAGTCCCAATGAGCAGTTCTTC.

The chain links TRBV7-3 to TRBJ2-3; no definite D call. V dropped 3 bases and J dropped 0 bases, with 4 bases sitting between them. The CDR3 is 13 residues long. Per the germline V gene, CDR1 is SGHTA and CDR2 is FQGTGA. The DNA of the CDR3 is TGTGCCAGCAGCTTTGGGAGCACAGATACGCAGTATTTT. Amino acid sequence: CASSFGSTDTQYF. The whole variable domain, remainder taken from reference TRBV7-3 and TRBJ2-3, is GAGVSQTPSNKVTEKGKYVELRCDPISGHTALYWYRQSLGQGPEFLIYFQGTGAADDSGLPNDRFFAVRPEGSVSTLKIQRTERGDSAVYLCASSFGSTDTQYFGPGTRLTVL.

The chain carries TRBV7-2 and TRBJ1-6; no reliable D call. Trimming took off 0 bases at V and 10 bases at J, with 7 bases between the two ends. The germline V gene encodes CDR1 SGHTA and CDR2 FQGNSA. The CDR3 is made up of 13 amino acids. CDR3 in amino acids: CASSLATYSPLHF. The CDR3 region has the DNA TGTGCCAGCAGCTTAGCGACGTACTCACCCCTCCACTTT.

In this sample, this clone turned up once. The J gene is TRBJ2-7, the V gene TRBV19; the match to TRBD1 covers 11 bases. The length of the CDR3 is 16 residues. In germline, CDR1 is LNHDA, CDR2 SQIVND (reference sequence). J lost 2 bases, V lost 3 bases, and 6 bases had no gene match. Written as DNA, the CDR3 is TGTGCCAGTAGTATGCTGGACAGGGGGCTGCCCTACGAGCAGTACTTC. Its protein is CASSMLDRGLPYEQYF.

V usage is TRBV11-2 and J usage is TRBJ2-5, with 7 bases fitting TRBD2. Germline V CDR1 and CDR2: SGHAT, FQNNGV. The CDR3 contains 17 residues. V shed 0 bases and J 3 bases; nucleotides not matched to a gene: 10. CDR3 amino acids: CASSLDRTRLAEETQYF. DNA of the CDR3: TGTGCCAGCAGCTTAGATCGCACTCGCCTAGCGGAAGAGACCCAGTACTTC.

This clone was picked up one time. The genes are TRBV10-3 and TRBJ2-3, with 8 bases matching TRBD1. Trimming at V came to 11 bases and at J to 4 bases, leaving 8 bases not matched to a gene. The V gene's germline CDR1 is ENHRY and CDR2 SYGVKD. This CDR3 is 13 amino acids long. CDR3 sequence reads: CAHQAQGADTQYF. CDR3 DNA sequence: TGTGCCCACCAGGCACAGGGGGCAGATACGCAGTATTTT.

The V gene is TRBV15, the J gene TRBJ1-4; D not certain. Trimming cost V 1 base and J 4 bases, with 7 bases left between them. Germline V gene sequence: CDR1 LNHNV, CDR2 YYDKDF (reference sequence). The CDR3 contains 14 residues. The CDR3 coding sequence is TGTGCCACCAGCAGAGGTCAGAGTAATGAAAAACTGTTTTTT. Residues: CATSRGQSNEKLFF. Combining the CDR3 with reference TRBV15 and TRBJ1-4 gives the whole variable domain DAMVIQNPRYQVTQFGKPVTLSCSQTLNHNVMYWYQQKSSQAPKLLFHYYDKDFNNEADTPDNFQSRRPNTSFCFLDIRSPGLGDTAMYLCATSRGQSNEKLFFGSGTQLSVL.

By share, this clone ranks as medium-sized. Here the CDR3 reads CASRLGLAGVTDTQYF. CDR3 DNA sequence: TGTGCCAGCAGGTTAGGACTAGCGGGAGTAACAGATACGCAGTATTTT. The rearrangement joins TRBV5-6 to TRBJ2-3; 13 bases fit TRBD2. Germline CDR1 reads SGHDT; CDR2 reads YYEEEE. This CDR3 is 16 amino acids long. V lost 5 bases, J lost 3 bases, and 6 bases stayed unmatched.

V usage is TRBV7-6 and J usage is TRBJ2-1; no clear D. This CDR3 region has 14 residues. Trimming stripped 5 bases from V and 2 bases from J, with 10 bases between. Germline V gene lookup returns CDR1 SGHVS and CDR2 FNYEAQ. The CDR3 spells CASSPPKAYNEQFF. The CDR3 DNA reads as TGTGCCAGCAGCCCGCCCAAAGCCTACAATGAGCAGTTCTTC.

This clone was seen a handful of times. The V and J genes are TRBV4-1 and TRBJ1-2; tentatively, D is TRBD1 (5 bases). Trimming left V 5 bases short and J 6 bases short, with 13 bases between. The CDR3 is 13 residues long. Looked up from germline, CDR1 is MGHRA and CDR2 is YSYEKL. DNA for the CDR3: TGCGCCAGCAGCACACGGGGGATTGATGGCTACACCTTC. It is translated as CASSTRGIDGYTF.